A selection of T cell receptor beta chains follows, all from one sample in a study of technical replicates of blood from several donors. The assay was immunoSEQ multiplex PCR, and TCRdb's table has in-frame clones only and misses some. The table includes 65,000 to 80,000 clones, about 95% detected once. Sample: T cells isolated from PBMCs. These receptors came from a human donor in good health. The CDR3 runs from the conserved cysteine through the conserved F or W. A D gene is named only where the DNA matches it firmly. Only part of the rows carry a size: once, few, many, or a class if the clone is expanded.

TRBJ2-7 | NA | TRBV4-1 | NA | TGCGCCAGCAGCCTCTCCGGCCAGGACTACGAGCAGTACTTC | CASSLSGQDYEQYF
TRBJ1-5 | NA | TRBV15 | once | TGTGCCACCAGCCGGACAGTAAGCAATCAGCCCCAGCATTTT | CATSRTVSNQPQHF
TRBJ1-2 | NA | TRBV7-9 | NA | TGTGCCAGCAGCCAGGTGTACTATGGCTACACCTTC | CASSQVYYGYTF
TRBJ2-5 | TRBD1 | TRBV5-4 | NA | TGTGCCACCAGGCCCCGGGACAGGGGGCAAGAGACCCAGTACTTC | CATRPRDRGQETQYF
TRBJ1-1 | TRBD1 | TRBV5-3 | NA | TGTGCCAGAAGCTACCGGGACAGAAAAAGGAACACTGAAGCTTTCTTT | CARSYRDRKRNTEAFF
TRBJ1-1 | NA | TRBV7-9 | NA | TGTGCCAGCAGCCGACAGGCTTTAGATACTGAAGCTTTCTTT | CASSRQALDTEAFF
TRBJ1-4 | NA | TRBV10-3 | NA | TGTGCCATTAGAACAGGGAATTCACTTAATGAAAAACTGTTTTTT | CAIRTGNSLNEKLFF
TRBJ1-1 | TRBD1 | TRBV19 | NA | TGTGCCAGTGCCGGACAGGGCAGTTTCACTGAAGCTTTCTTT | CASAGQGSFTEAFF
TRBJ1-2 | TRBD1 | TRBV27 | NA | TGTGCCAGCACCAGAGGGGGACAGGGGGAACATGGCTACACCTTC | CASTRGGQGEHGYTF
TRBJ2-5 | TRBD1 | TRBV5-1 | once | TGCGCCAGCAGCTTGGGGTCTTCAGGGGGCCAAGAGACCCAGTACTTC | CASSLGSSGGQETQYF
TRBJ2-7 | TRBD2 | TRBV27 | NA | TGTGCCAGCAGTCCTGGGACTAGCGGGAGATCCTACGAGCAGTACTTC | CASSPGTSGRSYEQYF
TRBJ2-2 | TRBD1 | TRBV29-1 | NA | TGCAGCGTTGGGGGGACAGATAACACCGGGGAGCTGTTTTTT | CSVGGTDNTGELFF
TRBJ2-1 | TRBD2 | TRBV7-6 | NA | TGTGCCAGCAGCCAACTTACTAGCGGGGGGGTAGGGGAGCAGTTCTTC | CASSQLTSGGVGEQFF
TRBJ1-2 | TRBD1 | TRBV27 | NA | TGTGCCACTCAATCAGGGGGCAGGGGTTTTTACAACTATGGCTACACCTTC | CATQSGGRGFYNYGYTF
TRBJ1-5 | NA | TRBV10-2 | once | TGCGCCAGCCGTGACAGGTATAGCAATCAGCCCCAGCATTTT | CASRDRYSNQPQHF
TRBJ2-5 | NA | TRBV23-1 | once | TGCGCCCCCCCTGAGGCGAAGACCCAGTACTTC | CAPPEAKTQYF
TRBJ2-5 | NA | TRBV19 | once | TGTGCCAGTAGTATAGCGACAGGTCAAGAGACCCAGTACTTC | CASSIATGQETQYF
TRBJ2-7 | NA | TRBV30 | NA | TGTGCCGGCCAGGCTGTTCCCTACGAGCAGTACTTC | CAGQAVPYEQYF
TRBJ1-5 | NA | TRBV21-1 | NA | TGTGCCAGCAGCTATAGCAATCAGCCCCAGCATTTT | CASSYSNQPQHF
TRBJ2-7 | NA | TRBV10-2 | NA | TGCGCCAGCCGAGGCCGCGCCCCATACGAGCAGTACTTC | CASRGRAPYEQYF
TRBJ2-1 | TRBD2 | TRBV28 | NA | TGTGCCAGCAGCCCAAACCAGCGGGAGGGAAATGAGCAGTTCTTC | CASSPNQREGNEQFF
TRBJ2-7 | TRBD2 | TRBV4-1 | NA | TGCGCCAGCGGGGGACTAGCGGGATCAAAGTACGAGCAGTACTTC | CASGGLAGSKYEQYF
TRBJ2-3 | TRBD2 | TRBV12-5 | NA | TGTGCTAGTGGTTTGGCGACACGGGGACTAGCGGGGGTTATGTCTAGCACAGATACGCAGTATTTT | CASGLATRGLAGVMSSTDTQYF
TRBJ1-2 | NA | TRBV4-2 | NA | TGTGCCAGCAGCCAAGAACAGGGCATAACCTATGGCTACACCTTC | CASSQEQGITYGYTF
TRBJ2-1 | TRBD2 | TRBV19 | NA | TGTGCCAGTAGTAAAAGGTCTAGCGGATACCAGCAGTTCTTC | CASSKRSSGYQQFF
TRBJ2-7 | NA | TRBV21-1 | NA | TGTGCCAGCAGCCACGAAGCCCAGGGGTGCGCCTACGAGCAGTACTTC | CASSHEAQGCAYEQYF
TRBJ1-3 | NA | TRBV30 | once | TGTGCCTGTCCCGGACAGTCCGACTCTGGAAACACCATATATTTT | CACPGQSDSGNTIYF
TRBJ2-3 | NA | TRBV18 | NA | TGTGCCAGCTCACCGACAGCGACAGATACGCAGTATTTT | CASSPTATDTQYF
TRBJ1-1 | TRBD1 | TRBV5-1 | NA | TGCGCCAGCAGCCCTGACAGGGGGAGGATGAACACTGAAGCTTTCTTT | CASSPDRGRMNTEAFF
TRBJ2-1 | TRBD2 | TRBV5-1 | NA | TGCGCCAGCAGCTCCTCTGCCCTAGCGGGAGGGCACAATGAGCAGTTCTTC | CASSSSALAGGHNEQFF
TRBJ1-2 | NA | TRBV5-1 | NA | TGCGCCAGCAGCTTGGGGAGCAGTCGTGACTATGGCTACACCTTC | CASSLGSSRDYGYTF
TRBJ1-3 | TRBD1 | TRBV18 | NA | TGTGCCAGCTCACCACCGGGGACAGGGGTCTCCGGAAACACCATATATTTT | CASSPPGTGVSGNTIYF